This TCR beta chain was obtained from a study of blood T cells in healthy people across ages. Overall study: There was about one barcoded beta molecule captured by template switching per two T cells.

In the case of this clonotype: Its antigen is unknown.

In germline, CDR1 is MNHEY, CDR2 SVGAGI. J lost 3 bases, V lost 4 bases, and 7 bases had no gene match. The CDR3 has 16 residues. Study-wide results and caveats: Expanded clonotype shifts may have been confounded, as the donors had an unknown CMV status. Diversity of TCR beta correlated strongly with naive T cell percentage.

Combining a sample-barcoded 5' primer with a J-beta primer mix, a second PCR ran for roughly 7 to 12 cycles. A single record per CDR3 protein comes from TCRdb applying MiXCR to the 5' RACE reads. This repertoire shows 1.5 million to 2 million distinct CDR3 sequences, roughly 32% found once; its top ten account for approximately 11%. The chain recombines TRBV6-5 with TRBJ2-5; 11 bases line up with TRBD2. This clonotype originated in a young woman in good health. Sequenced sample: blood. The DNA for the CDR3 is TGTGCCAGCAGTTCCTCCCTAGCGGGGGGTGAAGAGACCCAGTACTTC. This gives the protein CASSSSLAGGEETQYF.